The clone carrying this T cell receptor (beta chain) has a handful of counts. Its antigen is unidentified. These data are taken from a study of cytotoxic CD8 clonotypes in ibrutinib-treated CLL. The CDR3 totals 16 residues. Germline lookup yields CDR1 SGHRS and CDR2 YFSETQ. Trimming took off 0 bases at V and 0 bases at J, with 10 bases between the two ends. Regarding the study as a whole: On treatment, the uncommon public clonotypes contracted or remained stable.

Only in-frame clones appear in the TCRdb table, and some are missing; sequencing was by immunoSEQ multiplex PCR. Of 300,000 to 400,000 clones in the sample, over 55% were seen once. Here the sequenced sample was PBMCs, taken after 36 months of ibrutinib treatment. The TCR sequence derives from a human donor with chronic lymphocytic leukemia. The V and J genes are TRBV5-1 and TRBJ2-1; D not certain. The CDR3 bases are TGCGCCAGCAGCTTGGGGGCAGGCAGCTCCTACAATGAGCAGTTCTTC. It translates to CASSLGAGSSYNEQFF.